This T cell receptor (beta chain) emerged from a study of T cell repertoires in cytomegalovirus infection. Germline CDR1 is SGHKS and CDR2 is YYEKEE (reference sequence). The CDR3 has 16 residues. J lost 0 bases, V lost 4 bases, and 7 bases had no gene match. As concerns this clonotype: Its antigen is not identified.

Using its own MiXCR run on the reads, TCRdb lists one record per CDR3 protein. The data show fewer than 900,000 distinct CDR3 sequences, approximately 32% seen once. This TCR derives from a human donor in good health (CMV status not recorded). Some clones in this sample may be carry-over from other donors' samples. The material sequenced was cultured CD8+ T cells from PBMCs, taken from culture after CMV antigen stimulation. The gene calls are TRBV5-5 and TRBJ1-2; 9 positions agree with TRBD1. Written as DNA, the CDR3 is TGTGCCAGCAGCCCATCTGACAGGGGGTCTAACTATGGCTACACCTTC. Its protein product is CASSPSDRGSNYGYTF.